A single sample gave rise to the 12 T cell receptor beta chains below, sequenced in a study of monozygotic twins with inflammatory bowel disease. For each CDR3 protein, TCRdb gives one entry from its re-call of the 5' RACE reads, without DNA. With approximately 400,000 distinct CDR3 sequences in the sample, the ten largest clones hold 2% to 3%. The sequenced sample was blood. Source of these receptors: a human donor with ulcerative colitis or Crohn's disease, or a healthy co-twin of an affected twin (not recorded which).

The chain uses TRBV5-4 and TRBJ2-2; TCRdb returns TRBD2, unconfirmable since there is no DNA. This CDR3 comprises 15 residues. CDR1 SGHNT and CDR2 YYREEE come from the germline V gene (reference sequence). The CDR3 region is CASSSPEGRAGELFF.

The chain uses TRBV15 and TRBJ2-7; the TCRdb D gene call, TRBD1, has no DNA to confirm it. CDR3 length: 16 amino acids. Per germline, CDR1 LNHNV and CDR2 YYDKDF (reference sequence). CDR3: CATSGWVGQGTHEQYF.

The chain employs TRBV12-3 or TRBV12-4 and TRBJ2-7; TCRdb selects TRBD1, and the lack of DNA leaves this call unchecked. This CDR3 is 18 amino acids long. CDR3 protein: CASSPRVKESGVTYEQYF.

The V gene is TRBV4-1, the J gene TRBJ1-2; TCRdb selects TRBD1, and the lack of DNA leaves this call unchecked. Germline V gene lookup returns CDR1 MGHRA and CDR2 YSYEKL. CDR3 length: 16 amino acids. CDR3 loop: CASSPSGTGGADGYTF.

V is TRBV18 and J is TRBJ2-1; the TCRdb D gene call, TRBD1, has no DNA to confirm it. The CDR3 spans 15 residues. Germline V lookup: CDR1 KGHSH, CDR2 LQKENI. The CDR3 sequence: CASSPTGGLGNEQFF.

The CDR3 sequence: CSAGWSRDQPQHF. The chain is built from TRBV29-1 and TRBJ1-5; no DNA is available, so the TRBD1 call from TCRdb remains unchecked. This CDR3 comprises 13 residues. Germline lookup yields CDR1 SQVTM and CDR2 ANQGSEA.

The chain uses TRBV7-9 and TRBJ1-2. The germline CDR1 and CDR2 sequences are SEHNR and FQNEAQ (reference sequence). The CDR3 spans 15 residues. CDR3 region: CASSDPTSSNYGYTF.

This chain's CDR3 is CASELIAGGATGELFF. This chain uses TRBV7-2 with TRBJ2-2; absent DNA, TCRdb's TRBD2 call cannot be checked. This CDR3 contains 16 residues. The germline V gene encodes CDR1 SGHTA and CDR2 FQGNSA.

The chain combines TRBV7-9 with TRBJ2-1; without DNA, the TCRdb call of TRBD1 cannot be checked. CDR3 length equals 15 residues. CDR1 is SEHNR, CDR2 FQNEAQ, per germline (reference sequence). The CDR3 loop reads CASRRLIQGTDEQFF. Full variable domain (rest looked up from reference TRBV7-9 and TRBJ2-1): DTGVSQNPRHKITKRGQNVTFRCDPISEHNRLYWYRQTLGQGPEFLTYFQNEAQLEKSRLLSDRFSAERPKGSFSTLEIQRTEQGDSAMYLCASRRLIQGTDEQFFGPGTRLTVL.

V gene TRBV10-3 combines with J gene TRBJ2-7; TCRdb's D call, TRBD1, is unchecked because there is no DNA. Germline-derived CDR1 and CDR2 are ENHRY and SYGVKD. The CDR3 consists of 14 residues. Here the CDR3 reads CAISQTGLLYEQYF.

This chain connects TRBV29-1 to TRBJ2-4; the TCRdb D gene call, TRBD1, has no DNA to confirm it. This CDR3 comprises 18 residues. In germline, CDR1 is SQVTM, CDR2 ANQGSEA. The CDR3 sequence: CSVLWRDRGKDPNNIQYF.

V is TRBV3-1 and J is TRBJ2-1; the TCRdb D gene call, TRBD2, has no DNA to confirm it. The CDR3 sequence is 16 residues long. Germline CDR1 LGHDT, CDR2 YNNKEL (reference sequence). CDR3 in amino acids: CASSQDTSGRGDEQFF.